This T cell receptor beta chain emerged from a study of low-dose radiotherapy and immunotherapy resistance in tumors. Study at large: Each fraction given to Cohort 2 every two weeks delivered 1 Gy, and the total reached 13 Gy over 26 weeks.

Alpha and beta chains were covered, as first-strand cDNA relied on TRAV- and TRBV-specific primers. The authors ran around 22 PCR cycles to amplify TCRs with a constant-region primer and V-primer adapter. Researchers amplified the isolated mRNA using in vitro transcription. Each CDR3 protein is one row after TCRdb ran MiXCR on the reads. The sample shows more than 70,000 distinct CDR3 sequences, under 25% of them seen only once. This clonotype was counted many times. The CDR3 sequence is 19 residues long. As to time point: after trial treatment. Regarding treatment: LDRT plus nivolumab, ipilimumab, low-dose cyclophosphamide and aspirin (RACIN trial).

The clonotype comes from a female donor with ovarian cancer. The specimen comprised PBMCs, sampled after low-dose radiotherapy plus immunotherapy. The chain employs TRBV21-1 and TRBJ2-1; the table's D call, TRBD2, has no DNA check behind it. TRBV21-1 is labeled a pseudogene. The CDR3 nucleotides read TGTGCCAGCTTTTTAACTCCCTCACTTAACCTAGCGGGCCACAATGAGCAGTTCTTC. Translated, it gives CASFLTPSLNLAGHNEQFF.